The 21 T cell receptor beta chains in this list originate from one sample, sequenced in a study of blood T cell repertoires in COVID-19. Libraries were prepared by immunoSEQ multiplex PCR; TCRdb keeps only in-frame clonotypes and omits some of them. The data hold under 250,000 clones, with about four fifths observed a single time. Sequencing was carried out using peripheral blood. Receptors originate from a man aged 25 to 40 who had recovered from COVID-19.

V usage is TRBV5-1 and J usage is TRBJ2-3; 8 nucleotides agree with TRBD2. The trim removed 1 base at V and 5 bases at J, leaving 6 bases unmatched. Germline V CDR1 and CDR2: SGHRS, YFSETQ. CDR3 size: 15 residues. CDR3 sequence reads: CASSLLAGGLDTQYF. The CDR3, as DNA: TGCGCCAGCAGCTTGCTGGCGGGGGGCCTAGATACGCAGTATTTT.

The chain uses TRBV2 and TRBJ1-4; 9 nucleotides match TRBD1. CDR1 SNHLY and CDR2 FYNNEI come from the germline V gene. The length of the CDR3 is 15 residues. V dropped 7 bases and J dropped 0; count of bases not matched to a gene: 3. CDR3 DNA: TGTGCCAGCAAGGGACAGGGACCAACTAATGAAAAACTGTTTTTT. It codes for CASKGQGPTNEKLFF. Combining the CDR3 with reference TRBV2 and TRBJ1-4 gives the whole variable domain EPEVTQTPSHQVTQMGQEVILRCVPISNHLYFYWYRQILGQKVEFLVSFYNNEISEKSEIFDDQFSVERPDGSNFTLKIRSTKLEDSAMYFCASKGQGPTNEKLFFGSGTQLSVL.

This chain joins TRBV4-1 and TRBJ1-2; TRBD1 matches at 12 bases. This CDR3 contains 16 residues. The germline V gene has CDR1 MGHRA and CDR2 YSYEKL. J was trimmed by 8 bases and V by 8 bases; bases with no gene match: 15. The CDR3, as DNA: TGCGCCAGCCGCCTAAGATCGGGACAGGGGGCGCGGGGCTACACCTTC. This translates into CASRLRSGQGARGYTF.

The rearrangement uses TRBV10-1 and TRBJ2-3, with TRBD2 as a possible D gene (6 bases). Germline CDR1 is WNHNN and CDR2 is SYGVQD (reference sequence). V lost 9 bases, J lost 3 bases, and 19 bases lay in between. The CDR3 contains 15 residues. The CDR3 sequence is CASSRDAGGTDTQYF. In nucleotides, the CDR3 is TGCGCCAGTTCCCGGGACGCAGGAGGGACAGATACGCAGTATTTT.

The rearrangement uses TRBV7-9 and TRBJ1-1; D ambiguous. Germline CDR1 reads SEHNR; CDR2 reads FQNEAQ (reference sequence). V lost 5 bases and J 2 bases, leaving 9 bases between the germline ends. This CDR3 contains 13 residues. In DNA, the CDR3 is TGTGCCAGCAGCCTCCTTTCCAACACTGAAGCTTTCTTT. This translates into CASSLLSNTEAFF.

The V and J genes are TRBV7-8 and TRBJ2-2, with 13 positions matching TRBD2. J was trimmed by 2 bases and V by 5 bases; bases with no gene match: 8. CDR1 is SGHVS and CDR2 is FQNEAQ in the germline V gene. CDR3 length: 18 residues. CDR3 in DNA: TGTGCCAGCAGCCCTGGCGGACTAGCGGGGGCCAACACCGGGGAGCTGTTTTTT. Its protein product is CASSPGGLAGANTGELFF.

CDR3 sequence: CASSRQGTYEQYF. The CDR3 DNA is TGTGCCAGCTCACGACAGGGGACCTACGAGCAGTACTTC. The chain is built from TRBV18 and TRBJ2-7, with 8 bases fitting TRBD1. J was trimmed by 2 bases and V by 4 bases; bases with no gene match: 1. The germline CDR1 and CDR2 sequences are KGHSH and LQKENI. The CDR3 is 13 amino acids.

This rearrangement joins TRBV7-2 to TRBJ1-1, with 9 positions matching TRBD1. V shed 5 bases, J shed 0 bases, and the junction held 4 bases outside the gene matches. CDR3 length: 15 amino acids. The V gene's germline CDR1 is SGHTA and CDR2 FQGNSA. The CDR3, as DNA: TGTGCCAGCAGCGACCGGGACAGGGTGAACACTGAAGCTTTCTTT. The encoded protein is CASSDRDRVNTEAFF.

The chain is built from TRBV2 and TRBJ1-1; maybe TRBD1 (6 bases). V was pared by 3 bases and J by 1 base, with 12 bases between. The CDR3 has 15 amino acids. Germline CDR1 SNHLY, CDR2 FYNNEI. The CDR3 DNA is TGTGCCAGCAGTGATGTAGGCAGGGGGAACACTGAAGCTTTCTTT. Its protein product is CASSDVGRGNTEAFF.

The chain employs TRBV18 and TRBJ1-2; 10 bases agree with TRBD1. The CDR3 loop spans 14 amino acids. CDR1 and CDR2 (germline): KGHSH, LQKENI. V lost 3 bases and J lost 7; bases outside the gene matches: 5. CDR3 in DNA: TGTGCCAGCTCACCCATCGGGACAGGGGTTGGCTACACCTTC. Translation: CASSPIGTGVGYTF.

This clone was counted a few times. The chain couples TRBV4-1 to TRBJ2-2, with 13 bases matching TRBD2. Trimming cost V 4 bases and J 4 bases; bases outside gene matches: 12. This CDR3 comprises 19 residues. Per the germline V gene, CDR1 is MGHRA and CDR2 is YSYEKL. The CDR3 protein is CASSLRLAGGRGRTGELFF. The CDR3 DNA reads TGCGCCAGCAGCCTTCGACTAGCGGGGGGCAGGGGACGCACCGGGGAGCTGTTTTTT.

This chain's CDR3 is CASSVAGGASNEKLFF. The CDR3, as DNA: TGTGCCAGCAGCGTAGCTGGGGGCGCCTCTAATGAAAAACTGTTTTTT. The V call is TRBV9, the J call TRBJ1-4, with D possibly TRBD1 on 6 matching bases. Germline V gene sequence: CDR1 SGDLS, CDR2 YYNGEE. CDR3 length: 16 residues. The V end lost 0 bases, the J end lost 3 bases, and 12 bases lay between the germline ends. The entire variable domain, with the rest obtained from reference TRBV9 and TRBJ1-4, is as follows: DSGVTQTPKHLITATGQRVTLRCSPRSGDLSVYWYQQSLDQGLQFLIQYYNGEERAKGNILERFSAQQFPDLHSELNLSSLELGDSALYFCASSVAGGASNEKLFFGSGTQLSVL.

This clone was recorded a few times. V is TRBV9 and J is TRBJ1-1; no clear D gene. This CDR3 contains 15 residues. Germline CDR1 is SGDLS and CDR2 is YYNGEE. The V gene lost 0 bases and the J gene lost 11 bases, with 20 bases spanning the gap. CDR3 nucleotide sequence: TGTGCCAGCAGCGTAGGTTCTGGACTGCCACAACGGGCTTTCTTT. Protein: CASSVGSGLPQRAFF.

The chain carries TRBV7-9 and TRBJ2-3; 8 positions match TRBD2. CDR1 and CDR2 (germline): SEHNR, FQNEAQ (reference sequence). The trim removed 1 base at V and 4 bases at J, leaving 1 base unmatched. CDR3 length equals 14 residues. The CDR3 DNA is TGTGCCAGCAGCTTAGTTAGCGGGGCAGATACGCAGTATTTT. This encodes CASSLVSGADTQYF.

The V and J genes are TRBV5-1 and TRBJ2-7; no reliable D call. The germline CDR1 and CDR2 sequences are SGHRS and YFSETQ. The CDR3 is 12 residues long. Trimming took off 4 bases at V and 5 bases at J, with 10 bases between the two ends. Written as DNA, the CDR3 is TGCGCCAGCAGCCCTGAGCGCGACGAGCAGTACTTC. As protein: CASSPERDEQYF.

The rearrangement links TRBV18 to TRBJ1-1; 10 bases agree with TRBD1. V dropped 3 bases and J dropped 4; count of bases not matched to a gene: 2. Germline V gene lookup returns CDR1 KGHSH and CDR2 LQKENI. The length of the CDR3 is 14 residues. The CDR3 spells CASSPTGGGTEAFF. The CDR3 nucleotides read TGTGCCAGCTCACCGACAGGGGGCGGCACTGAAGCTTTCTTT.

This rearrangement joins TRBV10-3 to TRBJ1-1, with D possibly matching TRBD1 (5 bases). V lost 6 bases and J lost 4, with 12 bases in between. The CDR3 spans 13 residues. Germline lookup yields CDR1 ENHRY and CDR2 SYGVKD. CDR3 DNA sequence: TGTGCCATCAGAGTCGGGGGGACCACTGAAGCTTTCTTT. Its protein is CAIRVGGTTEAFF.

The rearrangement uses TRBV5-4 and TRBJ1-6, with 8 bases that match TRBD1. Germline lookup yields CDR1 SGHNT and CDR2 YYREEE (reference sequence). The CDR3 is 15 amino acids. Unmatched junction bases numbered 5, after V lost 5 bases and J lost 4 bases. The CDR3 sequence: CASRGTGLYNSPLHF. Written as DNA, the CDR3 is TGTGCCAGCAGAGGGACAGGTCTATATAATTCACCCCTCCACTTT. The full variable domain, rest sourced from reference TRBV5-4 and TRBJ1-6, is ETGVTQSPTHLIKTRGQQVTLRCSSQSGHNTVSWYQQALGQGPQFIFQYYREEENGRGNFPPRFSGLQFPNYSSELNVNALELDDSALYLCASRGTGLYNSPLHFGNGTRLTVT.

The J gene is TRBJ2-5, the V gene TRBV19; 10 nucleotides agree with TRBD1. Germline loops: CDR1 LNHDA, CDR2 SQIVND (reference sequence). The V gene end was trimmed by 4 bases and the J gene end by 4 bases; junction bases not matched to a gene: 9. The CDR3 extends over 16 amino acids. CDR3 sequence reads: CASSKGGGQGTETQYF. The CDR3 nucleotides read TGTGCCAGTAGTAAAGGGGGGGGACAGGGGACAGAGACCCAGTACTTC.

This clone appeared a single time. J is TRBJ1-4 and V is TRBV7-8; TRBD1 matches 7 bases. The CDR3 extends over 14 amino acids. Germline CDR1 SGHVS, CDR2 FQNEAQ. V was pared by 2 bases and J by 7 bases, with 4 bases of the junction left unmatched. The CDR3 nucleotides read TGTGCCAGCAGCTTAACAGGGGTCAGTGAAAAACTGTTTTTT. Protein sequence: CASSLTGVSEKLFF.

The gene calls are TRBV25-1 and TRBJ2-5; D perhaps matches TRBD1 (6 bases). The V gene's germline CDR1 is MGHDK and CDR2 SYGVNS. The ends were cut back, 0 bases at V and 4 bases at J, with 18 bases in the middle. There are 17 residues in the CDR3. The CDR3 region has the DNA TGTGCCAGCAGTGAATATAAGGTTCAGGGGTGGGGAGAGACCCAGTACTTC. Translated, it gives CASSEYKVQGWGETQYF. Full variable domain (rest looked up from reference TRBV25-1 and TRBJ2-5): EADIYQTPRYLVIGTGKKITLECSQTMGHDKMYWYQQDPGMELHLIHYSYGVNSTEKGDLSSESTVSRIRTEHFPLTLESARPSHTSQYLCASSEYKVQGWGETQYFGPGTRLLVL.